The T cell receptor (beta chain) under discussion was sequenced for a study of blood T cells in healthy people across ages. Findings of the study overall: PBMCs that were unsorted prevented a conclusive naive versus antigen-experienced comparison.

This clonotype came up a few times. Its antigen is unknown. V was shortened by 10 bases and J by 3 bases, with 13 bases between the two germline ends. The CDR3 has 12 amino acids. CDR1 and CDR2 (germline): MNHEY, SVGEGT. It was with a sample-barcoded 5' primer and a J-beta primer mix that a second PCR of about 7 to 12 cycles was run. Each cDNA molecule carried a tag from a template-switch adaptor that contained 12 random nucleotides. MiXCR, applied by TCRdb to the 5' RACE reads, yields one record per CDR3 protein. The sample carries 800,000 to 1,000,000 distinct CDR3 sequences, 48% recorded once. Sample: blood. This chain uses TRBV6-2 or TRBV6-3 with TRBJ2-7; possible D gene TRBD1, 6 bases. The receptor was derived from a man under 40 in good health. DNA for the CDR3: TGTGCCACTACAACAGGGAACTACGAGCAGTACTTC. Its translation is CATTTGNYEQYF.